The T cell receptor (beta chain) under discussion was sequenced for a study of control samples from healthy donors and cancer patients (dated by TCRdb to the early 2020s). Notes on this clone: The antigen it recognizes is unknown. No clone much larger than this one lies a single base away; base qualities are absent.

Preparation of the library involved the immunoSEQ multiplex PCR assay. Imported from immuneACCESS, the table was reduced by TCRdb to in-frame sequences with V and J called. These copies leave out some clones; in studies compared against another copy, an unresolved V gene accounts for under half, and the cause of the remainder is not known. In this sample the table shows approximately 100,000 clones, around 90% of which occur a single time. The ten top clones hold around 3% of the sample. The CDR3 has 15 amino acids, counting the end cysteine and phenylalanine. Solely the CDR3 DNA is kept, with 45 bases framed from the first base. CDR1 and CDR2, per the germline V gene, are KGHSH and LQKENI. The V end gives up 3 bases and the J end 0 bases, leaving 3 bases in the junction not matched to a gene.

The rearranged segments are TRBV18 and TRBJ2-3; TRBD1 aligns with 7 central bases. Sequenced: blood. The origin of this receptor is a human donor in good health. The donor label of this sample is uncertain. The DNA reads TGTGCCAGCTCACCCAAGGGGGCTAGCACAGATACGCAGTATTTT. The translation is CASSPKGASTDTQYF.